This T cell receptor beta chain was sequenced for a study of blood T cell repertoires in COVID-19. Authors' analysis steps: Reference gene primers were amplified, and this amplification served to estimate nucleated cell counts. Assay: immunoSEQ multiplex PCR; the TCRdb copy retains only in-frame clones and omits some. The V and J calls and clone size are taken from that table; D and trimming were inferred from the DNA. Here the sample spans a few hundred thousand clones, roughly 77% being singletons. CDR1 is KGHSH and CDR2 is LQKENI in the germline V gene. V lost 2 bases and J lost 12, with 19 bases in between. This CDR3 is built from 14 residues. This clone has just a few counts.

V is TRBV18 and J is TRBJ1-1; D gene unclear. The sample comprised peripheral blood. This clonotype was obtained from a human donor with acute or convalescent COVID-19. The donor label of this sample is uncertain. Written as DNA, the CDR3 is TGTGCCAGCTCACCAGGGTCCGGGAGGAGCACGTCTTTCTTT. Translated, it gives CASSPGSGRSTSFF.